This TCR beta chain was sequenced during a study of blood T cell repertoires in COVID-19. Background on the study: Donors in the United States, Italy and Spain gave samples during acute or convalescent COVID-19.

Original processing methods: The assay estimated nucleated cells by amplifying reference gene primers. The assay was immunoSEQ multiplex PCR, and TCRdb's table has in-frame clones only and misses some. V and J calls and clone size are given by that table; D and trimming were obtained from the DNA. Here the sample spans roughly 500,000 clones, roughly 89% being singletons. The source of this sequence is a man younger than 30 with COVID-19, enrolled during active disease. Source material: peripheral blood.

CDR3: CASSLKPLAGVTDTQYF. The CDR3 DNA is TGTGCCAGCAGTTTAAAGCCGCTAGCGGGAGTCACAGATACGCAGTATTTT. This sequence joins TRBV27 and TRBJ2-3; 10 bases map to TRBD2. Losses at the gene ends were 2 bases for V and 2 bases for J; bases not matched to a gene: 7. The CDR3 is 17 residues long. Looked up from germline, CDR1 is MNHEY and CDR2 is SMNVEV (reference sequence).